Below are 18 T cell receptor beta chains sequenced from a single sample in a study of cytotoxic CD8 clonotypes in ibrutinib-treated CLL. Sequencing used immunoSEQ multiplex PCR; TCRdb keeps in-frame clones, though not all of them. The sample holds around 200,000 clones; 75% to 80% are singletons and the top ten take roughly 10%. The sample here was PBMCs, taken after 12 months of ibrutinib treatment. All receptors derive from a human donor with chronic lymphocytic leukemia.

There are a few counts of this clone. This chain links TRBV4-2 with TRBJ2-3; D unclear. CDR1 is LGHNA, CDR2 YNFKEQ, per germline. This CDR3 is 15 amino acids long. The V gene lost 5 bases and the J gene lost 0 bases, with 12 bases spanning the gap. CDR3 residues: CASSSPDPSTDTQYF. CDR3 bases: TGTGCCAGCAGCTCCCCGGACCCTAGCACAGATACGCAGTATTTT.

The CDR3 DNA sequence: TGTGCCATCAGTGAGTCGACTAGGGGTAATGAGCAGTTCTTC. Its protein is CAISESTRGNEQFF. This chain uses TRBV10-3 with TRBJ2-1; TRBD2 might be the D (6 bases). The CDR3 runs 14 residues. Trimming removed 0 bases at V and 7 bases at J, with 10 bases between. Germline V CDR1 and CDR2: ENHRY, SYGVKD.

The rearrangement uses TRBV7-8 and TRBJ1-4; 8 nucleotides match TRBD1. The CDR3 covers 14 residues. Germline CDR1 and CDR2: SGHVS and FQNEAQ. J was trimmed by 8 bases and V by 6 bases; bases with no gene match: 8. The CDR3 DNA is TGTGCCAGCAGTCCCGGACAGGGTGAAGAAAAACTGTTTTTT. It specifies CASSPGQGEEKLFF.

The chain employs TRBV5-4 and TRBJ2-1; 10 nucleotides agree with TRBD2. Germline-derived CDR1 and CDR2 are SGHNT and YYREEE (reference sequence). The J segment lost 5 bases and the V segment lost 4 bases, leaving 3 bases of the junction unmatched. The CDR3 consists of 14 residues. The CDR3 nucleotides are TGTGCCAGCAGCGATCTAGCGGGAGACAATGAGCAGTTCTTC. Translated, it gives CASSDLAGDNEQFF.

This CDR3 is CASSSPASGSDTGELFF. DNA for the CDR3: TGTGCCAGCAGCTCTCCGGCTAGCGGGAGTGATACCGGGGAGCTGTTTTTT. The chain carries TRBV7-9 and TRBJ2-2; 10 bases are shared with TRBD2. The length of the CDR3 is 17 residues. After removal of 4 bases from V and 5 bases from J, the junction contained 10 bases not matched to a gene. Germline CDR1 is SEHNR and CDR2 is FQNEAQ (reference sequence).

The chain combines TRBV6-5 with TRBJ1-4; D unclear. Germline V gene lookup returns CDR1 MNHEY and CDR2 SVGAGI. CDR3 length: 13 residues. Trimming stripped 5 bases from V and 5 bases from J, with 9 bases between. In nucleotides, the CDR3 is TGTGCCAGCAGTGCTCGAATAAATGAAAAACTGTTTTTT. Translated: CASSARINEKLFF.

V gene TRBV28 combines with J gene TRBJ2-7, with 8 bases identical to TRBD1. V lost 4 bases and J lost 6; bases outside the gene matches: 11. Germline V gene data show CDR1 as MDHEN and CDR2 as SYDVKM. The CDR3 has 15 amino acids. The chain's CDR3 is CASSSPTSGGREQYF. The DNA for the CDR3 is TGTGCCAGCAGTTCGCCCACCTCAGGGGGCCGCGAGCAGTACTTC.

The chain uses TRBV2 and TRBJ2-5, with TRBD1 identical over 7 bases. The V segment lost 8 bases and the J segment 4 bases; nucleotides outside the gene matches: 7. Per germline, CDR1 SNHLY and CDR2 FYNNEI. The CDR3 is 13 residues long. This CDR3 reads CASRGQLGETQYF. CDR3 bases: TGTGCCAGCCGGGGACAGCTCGGAGAGACCCAGTACTTC.

V usage is TRBV7-8 and J usage is TRBJ1-5; D is perhaps TRBD1 (5 bases). Germline loops: CDR1 SGHVS, CDR2 FQNEAQ. The CDR3 has 15 residues. Trimming took off 3 bases at V and 0 bases at J, with 9 bases between the two ends. The CDR3 reads CASSFGTASNQPQHF. The CDR3 DNA reads TGTGCCAGCAGCTTCGGGACGGCTAGCAATCAGCCCCAGCATTTT.

The rearrangement uses TRBV6-5 and TRBJ2-1; no clear D gene. CDR1 is MNHEY and CDR2 is SVGAGI in the germline V gene. V lost 6 bases, J lost 0 bases, and 9 bases lay in between. The CDR3 runs to 14 residues. CDR3 region: CASRDPRSYNEQFF. DNA for the CDR3: TGTGCCAGCAGGGACCCCCGCTCCTACAATGAGCAGTTCTTC.

V gene TRBV5-4 combines with J gene TRBJ2-1, with 9 bases aligning to TRBD1. This CDR3 region has 17 residues. The V segment lost 4 bases and the J segment 6 bases; nucleotides outside the gene matches: 14. The germline gives CDR1 SGHNT, CDR2 YYREEE (reference sequence). This chain's CDR3 is CASSQGQGTVPANEQFF. CDR3 coding DNA: TGTGCCAGCAGCCAAGGACAGGGGACGGTTCCGGCCAATGAGCAGTTCTTC.

Here the CDR3 reads CASSEAGTSGNTIYF. In DNA form, the CDR3 reads TGTGCCAGCAGTGAGGCTGGGACCTCTGGAAACACCATATATTTT. The genes are TRBV25-1 and TRBJ1-3; D perhaps matches TRBD1 (5 bases). The V gene's germline CDR1 is MGHDK and CDR2 SYGVNS. The CDR3 is 15 residues long. V lost 3 bases to trimming and J lost 0 bases, with 9 bases between them.

The chain is built from TRBV25-1 and TRBJ2-2, with D possibly called TRBD1 or TRBD2 (5 bases each). Germline assignment: CDR1 MGHDK and CDR2 SYGVNS. The CDR3 runs to 16 residues. The V and J ends lost 4 bases and 2 bases respectively, with 14 bases between them. CDR3: CASSVLGDGNTGELFF. The CDR3 DNA reads as TGTGCCAGCAGTGTATTGGGGGACGGTAACACCGGGGAGCTGTTTTTT.

CDR3 DNA: TGCAGTGCTAGTTGGACAGGGCTCTACACCTTC. Protein sequence: CSASWTGLYTF. This chain connects TRBV20-1 to TRBJ1-2; 8 nucleotides match TRBD1. The CDR3 loop spans 11 amino acids. Trimming cost V 3 bases and J 10 bases; bases outside gene matches: 4. CDR1 and CDR2 (germline): DFQATT, SNEGSKA (reference sequence).

The rearrangement uses TRBV5-4 and TRBJ2-2; D is unclear. There are 15 residues in the CDR3. Per germline, CDR1 SGHNT and CDR2 YYREEE (reference sequence). Trimming shortened V by 2 bases and J by 0 bases, and 8 bases separated the two germline ends. CDR3 nucleotides: TGTGCCAGCAGCTTAGGTGGGGCGAACACCGGGGAGCTGTTTTTT. This gives the protein CASSLGGANTGELFF. Drawing the rest from reference TRBV5-4 and TRBJ2-2, the complete variable domain is ETGVTQSPTHLIKTRGQQVTLRCSSQSGHNTVSWYQQALGQGPQFIFQYYREEENGRGNFPPRFSGLQFPNYSSELNVNALELDDSALYLCASSLGGANTGELFFGEGSRLTVL.

V usage is TRBV5-1 and J usage is TRBJ1-1; D call uncertain. The CDR3 spans 14 residues. V gave up 4 bases and J gave up 6 bases, with 16 bases separating them. CDR1 and CDR2 from the germline V gene are SGHRS and YFSETQ. The CDR3 coding sequence is TGCGCCAGCAGCGGGCTAAACAGAGGCCCTGAAGCTTTCTTT. Encoded protein: CASSGLNRGPEAFF.

In its sample, this clone was seen a few times. The chain is built from TRBV9 and TRBJ1-2, with TRBD1 as a possible D gene (5 bases). Trimming cost V 2 bases and J 8 bases, with 7 bases left between them. The CDR3 contains 11 residues. Germline V gives CDR1 SGDLS, CDR2 YYNGEE. The CDR3 reads CASSVGTGYTF. CDR3 coding DNA: TGTGCCAGCAGCGTGGGGACGGGCTACACCTTC.

V is TRBV19 and J is TRBJ1-2, with 8 bases that match TRBD1. The germline V gene has CDR1 LNHDA and CDR2 SQIVND (reference sequence). Trimming removed 5 bases from V and 4 bases from J; junction bases left unmatched: 9. The CDR3 consists of 15 residues. The CDR3 region is CASSLLRGQGYGYTF. CDR3 coding DNA: TGTGCCAGTAGTCTCCTCCGCGGACAGGGCTATGGCTACACCTTC.